The 14 T cell receptor beta chains presented below share a single source sample, sequenced in a study of CD8+CD57+ T cells in acquired aplastic anemia. Investigators profiled TCR beta VDJ and CDR3 from genomic DNA template. TCRdb fed the reads into MiXCR, producing one record per CDR3 protein. The sample lists 250,000 or so distinct CDR3 sequences, around 45% occurring once. Patients who underwent sequencing had shown CD8+CD57+ cell expansion by flow cytometry. The sequencing input was sorted CD4+, CD8+, or CD8+CD57+ T cells (not recorded which) from PBMCs. The receptor set was obtained from a human donor with aplastic anemia.

The table lists this clonotype with many counts. CDR3 residues: CASSQDRGFLYGYTF. The CDR3, as DNA: TGCGCCAGCAGCCAAGACCGGGGGTTTCTCTATGGCTACACCTTC. This sequence joins TRBV4-3 and TRBJ1-2; tentative D call: TRBD1 (5 bases). CDR3 size: 15 residues. Germline lookup yields CDR1 LGHNA and CDR2 YSLEER. V was trimmed by 0 bases and J by 4 bases, leaving 12 bases between them.

V and J are TRBV4-1 and TRBJ1-1; D possibly corresponds to TRBD1 (5 bases). CDR3 length: 21 amino acids. The ends were cut back, 0 bases at V and 5 bases at J, with 31 bases in the middle. Looked up from germline, CDR1 is MGHRA and CDR2 is YSYEKL. The CDR3 coding sequence is TGCGCCAGCAGCCAAGATGAACGTCGAGGGAGGGGCCGAGGAGAGGGGACTGAAGCTTTCTTT. This sequence encodes CASSQDERRGRGRGEGTEAFF.

As for this clonotype: One end of the junction does not line up with germline, which may come from a read error. The chain carries TRBV20-1 and TRBJ2-1; 12 nucleotides match TRBD2. The CDR3 covers 13 residues. In germline, CDR1 is DFQATT, CDR2 SNEGSKA (reference sequence). The CDR3 reads CGARTSGIQEQFF. In nucleotides, the CDR3 is TGCGGTGCGCGGACTAGCGGGATTCAAGAGCAGTTCTTC.

This clonotype was seen a handful of times. CDR3 residues: CTVLRGAYEQYF. CDR3 coding DNA: TGCACCGTGCTCCGGGGGGCCTACGAGCAGTACTTC. This rearrangement joins TRBV20-1 to TRBJ2-7; 7 bases are a match to TRBD2. The germline CDR1 and CDR2 sequences are DFQATT and SNEGSKA (reference sequence). CDR3 size: 12 residues.

The V call is TRBV14, the J call TRBJ1-1, with a tentative D call TRBD1 (5 bases). V shed 1 base and J shed 6 bases, with 12 bases lying between them. The V gene's germline CDR1 is SGHDN and CDR2 FVKESK. CDR3 length equals 14 residues. CDR3 DNA sequence: TGTGCCAGCAGCCAAGCTTTGGTGGGGCCTGAAGCTTTCTTT. This sequence encodes CASSQALVGPEAFF.

The chain recombines TRBV19 with TRBJ2-1; maybe TRBD1 (5 bases). Trimming left V 0 bases short and J 0 bases short, with 9 bases between. Germline V lookup: CDR1 LNHDA, CDR2 SQIVND (reference sequence). This CDR3 spans 16 amino acids. CDR3 DNA: TGTGCCAGTAGTATAGATAGGGGCAGCTCCTACAATGAGCAGTTCTTC. Amino acid sequence: CASSIDRGSSYNEQFF.

This clonotype has more than one count but fewer than ten. V gene TRBV29-1 combines with J gene TRBJ2-1; TRBD2 matches at 14 bases. With V trimmed by 4 bases and J by 4 bases, 12 bases remained unmatched. The germline V gene has CDR1 SQVTM and CDR2 ANQGSEA. This CDR3 contains 18 residues. The CDR3 spells CSVAGTSGGLGRYNEQFF. The DNA of the CDR3 is TGCAGCGTTGCTGGGACTAGCGGGGGCTTAGGGAGATACAATGAGCAGTTCTTC.

This clonotype was seen a handful of times. The chain uses TRBV19 and TRBJ1-1, with TRBD1 as a possible D gene (5 bases). Germline values: CDR1 LNHDA, CDR2 SQIVND (reference sequence). Trimming took off 7 bases at V and 1 base at J, with 10 bases between the two ends. The CDR3 runs to 13 residues. This CDR3 reads CASKTDRNTEAFF. CDR3 DNA sequence: TGTGCCAGTAAAACCGACAGGAACACTGAAGCTTTCTTT.

The chain links TRBV20-1 to TRBJ2-7; 11 nucleotides match TRBD2. In germline, CDR1 is DFQATT, CDR2 SNEGSKA (reference sequence). V lost 3 bases to trimming and J lost 5 bases; unmatched junction nucleotides: 6. The CDR3 is 14 amino acids. The CDR3 is CSARKLAGVDEQYF. The CDR3, as DNA: TGCAGTGCTAGGAAACTAGCGGGGGTCGACGAGCAGTACTTC.

Details on this clonotype: One end of the junction varies from germline; a read error may be responsible. This chain connects TRBV7-8 to TRBJ1-5; 7 bases fit TRBD1. The CDR3 length is 16 residues. In germline, CDR1 is SGHVS, CDR2 FQNEAQ. The CDR3 spells CASSLTSRGSNRPQHF. In DNA form, the CDR3 reads TGTGCCAGCAGCTTAACCAGCAGGGGGAGCAATCGGCCCCAGCATTTT.

The J gene is TRBJ2-2, the V gene TRBV25-1; no definite D call. This CDR3 contains 16 residues. Per germline, CDR1 MGHDK and CDR2 SYGVNS. Trimming pared 9 bases from V and 2 bases from J, leaving 19 bases between. CDR3 sequence reads: CASTSGGSHNTGELFF. DNA for the CDR3: TGTGCCAGTACATCCGGCGGATCCCATAACACCGGGGAGCTGTTTTTT.

V usage is TRBV9 and J usage is TRBJ2-7; 9 bases are shared with TRBD2. Per germline, CDR1 SGDLS and CDR2 YYNGEE. Losses at the gene ends were 3 bases for V and 4 bases for J; bases not matched to a gene: 5. The CDR3 is 14 amino acids. The CDR3, as DNA: TGTGCCAGCAGCGCCACTAGCGGGCCTTACGAGCAGTACTTC. Protein sequence: CASSATSGPYEQYF.

In this sample, this clonotype turned up many times. CDR3: CASSLGLSGANVLTF. The CDR3 DNA follows: TGTGCCAGCAGCTTAGGGCTCTCTGGGGCCAACGTCCTGACTTTC. The chain carries TRBV7-3 and TRBJ2-6; D not certain. Germline V gene lookup returns CDR1 SGHTA and CDR2 FQGTGA. The CDR3 spans 15 residues. Deletions cut 2 bases from V and 0 bases from J, with 5 bases between.

The chain combines TRBV7-3 with TRBJ1-6; D might be TRBD1 (5 bases). Per the germline V gene, CDR1 is SGHTA and CDR2 is FQGTGA. This CDR3 is 15 amino acids long. Trimming pared 6 bases from V and 9 bases from J, leaving 18 bases between. This CDR3 reads CASSYSGVMGSPLHF. The CDR3 coding sequence is TGTGCCAGCAGTTACTCGGGGGTCATGGGTTCACCCCTCCACTTT.